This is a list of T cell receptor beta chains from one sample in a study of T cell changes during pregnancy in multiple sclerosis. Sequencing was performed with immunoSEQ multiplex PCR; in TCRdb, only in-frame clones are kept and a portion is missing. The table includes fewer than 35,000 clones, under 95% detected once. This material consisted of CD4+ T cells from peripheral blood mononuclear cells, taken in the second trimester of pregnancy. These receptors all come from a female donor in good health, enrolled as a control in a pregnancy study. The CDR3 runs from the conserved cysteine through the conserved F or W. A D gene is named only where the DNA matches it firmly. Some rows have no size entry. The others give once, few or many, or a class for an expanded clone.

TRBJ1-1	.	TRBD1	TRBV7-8	TGTGCCAGCAGCTTGGACAGGGCAACGTACACTGAAGCTTTCTTT	CASSLDRATYTEAFF
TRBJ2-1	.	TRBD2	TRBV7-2	TGTGCCAGCAGCTTGGGGACTAGGATTGAGCAGTTCTTC	CASSLGTRIEQFF
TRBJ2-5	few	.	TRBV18	TGTGCCAGCTCACCACCGACAGTGTTAGAGACCCAGTACTTC	CASSPPTVLETQYF
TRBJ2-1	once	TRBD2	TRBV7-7	TGTGCCAGCAGCCCGGGGCTAGCGGGCCACAATGAGCAGTTCTTC	CASSPGLAGHNEQFF
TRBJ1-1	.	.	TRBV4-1	TGCGCCAGCAGCCAAGCACTCATGAACACTGAAGCTTTCTTT	CASSQALMNTEAFF
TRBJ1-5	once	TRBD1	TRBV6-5	TGTGCCAGCAGCTCCGCCGGACAGGGCAATCAGCCCCAGCATTTT	CASSSAGQGNQPQHF
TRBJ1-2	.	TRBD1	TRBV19	TGTGCCAGTAGTAACCTAGAGGACAGGGGGCTAGGAGACTATGGCTACACCTTC	CASSNLEDRGLGDYGYTF
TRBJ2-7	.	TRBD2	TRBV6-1	TGTGCCAGCAAATTCGAGCGGGAGGGCCATAGCGAGCAGTACTTC	CASKFEREGHSEQYF
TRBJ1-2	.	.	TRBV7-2	TGTGCCAGCAGCCCTAGGACAGTGATCTATGGCTACACCTTC	CASSPRTVIYGYTF
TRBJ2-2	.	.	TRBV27	TGTGCCAGCAGCGGGGACACACTGAACACCGGGGAGCTGTTTTTT	CASSGDTLNTGELFF
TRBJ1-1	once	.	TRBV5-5	TGTGCCAGCAGCTTGATAGAGAACACTGAAGCTTTCTTT	CASSLIENTEAFF
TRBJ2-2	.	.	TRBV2	TGTGCCAGCAGTGTCAGGGTTGACGGGGAGCTGTTTTTT	CASSVRVDGELFF
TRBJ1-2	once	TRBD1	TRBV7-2	TGTGCCAGCAGCTTAGGGACAGGGGCCCCGTTGAACTATGGCTACACCTTC	CASSLGTGAPLNYGYTF
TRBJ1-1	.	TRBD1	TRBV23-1	TGCGCCAGCAGTTACAGGGGTGGGACTGAAGCTTTCTTT	CASSYRGGTEAFF
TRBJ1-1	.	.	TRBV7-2	TGTGCCAGCAGCCTACGGAGGGTGAACACTGAAGCTTTCTTT	CASSLRRVNTEAFF
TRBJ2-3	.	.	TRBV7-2	TGTGCCAGCAGCTTACAGGCAGGGTTGGGCACAGATACGCAGTATTTT	CASSLQAGLGTDTQYF
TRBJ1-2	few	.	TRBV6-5	TGTGCCAGCAGTTCAAGTACAGGGCGCGGGGGCTACACCTTC	CASSSSTGRGGYTF
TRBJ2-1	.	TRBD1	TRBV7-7	TGTGCTAGCAGCCGGGACAGGAACGCGTACAATGAGCAGTTCTTC	CASSRDRNAYNEQFF
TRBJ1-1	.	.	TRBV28	TGTGCCAGCAGCCCACGGACTGAAGCTTTCTTT	CASSPRTEAFF
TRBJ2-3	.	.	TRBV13	TGTGCCAGCAGCCCTTTACAGACAGATACGCAGTATTTT	CASSPLQTDTQYF
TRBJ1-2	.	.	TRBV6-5	TGTGCCAGCAGTTACTCGAAACTGTCTTGGGGCTACACCTTC	CASSYSKLSWGYTF
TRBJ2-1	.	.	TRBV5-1	TGCGCCAGCAGCTTGAGTTCTCGACCCGGGAGTTTTGACAATGAGCAGTTCTTC	CASSLSSRPGSFDNEQFF
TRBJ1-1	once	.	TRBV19	TGTGCCAGTAGTATTCCCCGTCGACAGGTGAACACTGAAGCTTTCTTT	CASSIPRRQVNTEAFF
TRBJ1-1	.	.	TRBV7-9	TGTGCCAGCAGCCTTAGTGGGGGGGCGCGAACTGAAGCTTTCTTT	CASSLSGGARTEAFF
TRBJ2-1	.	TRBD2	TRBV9	TGTGCCACAACCGGGACTAGCTCGTATGAGCAGTTCTTC	CATTGTSSYEQFF
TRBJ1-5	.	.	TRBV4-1	TGCGCCAGCAGCCAAGTTAGCACAGGGAGTCAGCCCCAGCATTTT	CASSQVSTGSQPQHF